The present T cell receptor beta chain was sequenced within a study of blood T cell repertoires in COVID-19. As for this clone: Other DNA sequences in the same sample also yield this CDR3.

Clones were sequenced by immunoSEQ multiplex PCR, and TCRdb holds only the in-frame ones, with some missing. The sample consists of just over 300,000 clones, 70% to 90% of them appearing once. Among Cohort 3 donors, those recovered had two negative PCRs, clearance, or symptom resolution. The CDR3 runs to 17 residues. With V trimmed by 2 bases and J by 1 base, 3 bases remained unmatched. Germline V gene sequence: CDR1 KGHDR, CDR2 SFDVKD. Input material: PBMCs or T cells enriched from blood (not recorded which). V usage is TRBV24-1 and J usage is TRBJ2-5; 13 bases line up with TRBD2. The source is a woman aged 40 to 50 who had recovered from COVID-19. CDR3 amino acids: CATSDSRTSGGQETQYF. In DNA form, the CDR3 reads TGTGCCACCAGTGATTCACGGACTAGCGGGGGCCAAGAGACCCAGTACTTC.